These 18 T cell receptor beta chains originate from one sample sequenced in a study of blood T cell repertoires in COVID-19. The method was immunoSEQ multiplex PCR; TCRdb's version includes in-frame clones alone and lacks a portion of them. The sample holds about 390,000 clones, around 87% seen once. The specimen sequenced was peripheral blood. Receptor source: an older woman with COVID-19, enrolled during active disease.

This sequence joins TRBV6-2 or TRBV6-3 and TRBJ1-1; 8 bases are shared with TRBD1. The CDR3 has 19 amino acids. Looked up from germline, CDR1 is MNHEY and CDR2 is SVGEGT. The trim removed 2 bases at V and 4 bases at J, leaving 18 bases unmatched. In DNA, the CDR3 is TGTGCCAGCAGTTACGGTATCACATGGACAGGGAGGTGGGGCACTGAAGCTTTCTTT. Protein product: CASSYGITWTGRWGTEAFF.

V gene TRBV2 combines with J gene TRBJ1-6; D ambiguous. CDR1 is SNHLY, CDR2 FYNNEI, per germline. V lost 3 bases and J 9 bases, leaving 12 bases between the germline ends. CDR3 length: 14 residues. The CDR3 loop is CASSDPGYGSPLHF. CDR3 coding DNA: TGTGCCAGCAGTGACCCAGGCTACGGTTCACCCCTCCACTTT. Using reference TRBV2 and TRBJ1-6 for the parts outside the CDR3, the full variable domain is EPEVTQTPSHQVTQMGQEVILRCVPISNHLYFYWYRQILGQKVEFLVSFYNNEISEKSEIFDDQFSVERPDGSNFTLKIRSTKLEDSAMYFCASSDPGYGSPLHFGNGTRLTVT.

This sequence joins TRBV19 and TRBJ2-1, with 11 bases lining up with TRBD2. V gave up 3 bases and J gave up 7 bases; unmatched junction bases: 5. The germline V gene encodes CDR1 LNHDA and CDR2 SQIVND (reference sequence). The length of the CDR3 is 15 residues. DNA of the CDR3: TGTGCCAGTAGTATCCCTAGCGGGGGGCGGAATGAGCAGTTCTTC. It codes for CASSIPSGGRNEQFF.

This rearrangement joins TRBV3-1 (or the pseudogene TRBV3-2) to TRBJ2-7, with D hard to call. This CDR3 is built from 12 residues. Per germline, CDR1 LGHDT and CDR2 YNNKEL (reference sequence). V lost 2 bases, J lost 5 bases, and 7 bases lay in between. In DNA form, the CDR3 reads TGTGCCAGCAGCCAACGCGTCGACGAGCAGTACTTC. It translates to CASSQRVDEQYF.

This rearrangement joins TRBV7-2 to TRBJ2-6, with no clear D. Germline assignment: CDR1 SGHTA and CDR2 FQGNSA. The germline V and J ends were trimmed by 5 bases and 0 bases, with 14 bases remaining between them. The CDR3 is 17 amino acids. The DNA for the CDR3 is TGTGCCAGCAGCCCCGTTATACGCGTCTCTGGGGCCAACGTCCTGACTTTC. The encoded protein is CASSPVIRVSGANVLTF.

The V gene is TRBV14, the J gene TRBJ1-2, with no clear D. This CDR3 is 15 amino acids long. V was trimmed by 0 bases and J by 7 bases, leaving 15 bases between them. Per the germline V gene, CDR1 is SGHDN and CDR2 is FVKESK. The CDR3, as DNA: TGTGCCAGCAGCCAAGATTTAGGAGATCGGATTGGCTACACCTTC. It specifies CASSQDLGDRIGYTF. The whole variable domain, filled in from reference TRBV14 and TRBJ1-2, reads EAGVTQFPSHSVIEKGQTVTLRCDPISGHDNLYWYRRVMGKEIKFLLHFVKESKQDESGMPNNRFLAERTGGTYSTLKVQPAELEDSGVYFCASSQDLGDRIGYTFGSGTRLTVV.

The chain employs TRBV3-1 (or the pseudogene TRBV3-2) and TRBJ2-1, with 8 bases aligning to TRBD1. J gave up 7 bases and V 6 bases, and 11 bases lay outside the gene matches. Per the germline V gene, CDR1 is LGHDT and CDR2 is YNNKEL (reference sequence). This CDR3 is built from 15 residues. CDR3 residues: CASRQQQGVRNEQFF. CDR3 nucleotide sequence: TGTGCCAGCAGACAACAACAGGGGGTGAGGAATGAGCAGTTCTTC.

The chain recombines TRBV7-2 with TRBJ2-1; TRBD2 agrees at 15 bases. Trimming took 1 base from V and 0 from J; bases not matched to a gene: 4. CDR3 length equals 19 residues. Germline V gives CDR1 SGHTA, CDR2 FQGNSA. Here the CDR3 DNA reads TGTGCCAGCAGCTTAGGGGGACTAGCGGGGGGTAGCTCCTACAATGAGCAGTTCTTC. Translation: CASSLGGLAGGSSYNEQFF.

CDR3 DNA sequence: TGTGCCAGCTCACCTCCCGGGGTCCCACAGTACAATGAGCAGTTCTTC. This codes for CASSPPGVPQYNEQFF. This chain links TRBV18 with TRBJ2-1; TRBD2 might be the D (5 bases). This CDR3 contains 16 residues. Germline assignment: CDR1 KGHSH and CDR2 LQKENI. Between the trimmed V and J ends, which lost 3 bases and 4 bases, there was a span of 16 bases.

In this sample, this clone turned up a few times. The chain recombines TRBV5-1 with TRBJ1-6, with D possibly TRBD1 on 5 matching bases. Trimming stripped 1 base from V and 12 bases from J, with 14 bases between. The CDR3 contains 14 residues. Germline V gene data show CDR1 as SGHRS and CDR2 as YFSETQ. This chain's CDR3 is CASSLKGGVGPLHF. The CDR3 nucleotides are TGCGCCAGCAGCTTGAAGGGAGGGGTGGGACCCCTCCACTTT.

This chain joins TRBV19 and TRBJ2-2, with 11 nucleotides matching TRBD2. From germline, CDR1 is LNHDA and CDR2 SQIVND (reference sequence). V lost 8 bases and J lost 3; bases outside the gene matches: 2. The CDR3 runs to 14 residues. CDR3 protein: CASSSGGHTGELFF. Written as DNA, the CDR3 is TGTGCCAGTTCTAGCGGGGGGCACACCGGGGAGCTGTTTTTT.

The chain employs TRBV5-1 and TRBJ2-3; 9 nucleotides agree with TRBD2. V shed 4 bases, J shed 2 bases, and the junction held 5 bases outside the gene matches. The CDR3 sequence is 15 residues long. The germline V gene has CDR1 SGHRS and CDR2 YFSETQ. The CDR3 nucleotides read TGCGCCAGCAGCGGGGGACTAGCCCCCACAGATACGCAGTATTTT. It is translated as CASSGGLAPTDTQYF.

The V and J genes are TRBV28 and TRBJ2-2; 8 bases map to TRBD2. Germline V CDR1 and CDR2: MDHEN, SYDVKM. There are 19 residues in the CDR3. V lost 3 bases and J lost 0; bases outside the gene matches: 12. CDR3 nucleotides: TGTGCCAGCAGTTTTTCCCCGGGACTAGTTGTCGCGAACACCGGGGAGCTGTTTTTT. Amino acids: CASSFSPGLVVANTGELFF. Full variable domain (rest looked up from reference TRBV28 and TRBJ2-2): DVKVTQSSRYLVKRTGEKVFLECVQDMDHENMFWYRQDPGLGLRLIYFSYDVKMKEKGDIPEGYSVSREKKERFSLILESASTNQTSMYLCASSFSPGLVVANTGELFFGEGSRLTVL.

The CDR3 region has the DNA TGTGCCAGCAGCGTGGACAGGGGCGCCGGGGAGCTGTTTTTT. Its translation is CASSVDRGAGELFF. The chain combines TRBV7-3 with TRBJ2-2; 9 bases match TRBD1. The CDR3 sequence is 14 residues long. CDR1 is SGHTA, CDR2 FQGTGA, per germline. With 5 bases clipped from V and 6 bases from J, the junction kept 4 bases outside the gene matches.

The chain recombines TRBV7-6 with TRBJ2-5; weak D call: TRBD1 (5 bases). CDR3 length: 11 amino acids. Per germline, CDR1 SGHVS and CDR2 FNYEAQ. The V end lost 2 bases, the J end lost 10 bases, and 8 bases lay between the germline ends. CDR3 residues: CASSLKGDQYF. CDR3 nucleotide sequence: TGTGCCAGCAGCTTAAAAGGGGACCAGTACTTC.

The chain couples TRBV9 to TRBJ1-6; the D gene is possibly TRBD1 (6 bases). V was pared by 0 bases and J by 3 bases, with 7 bases between. The CDR3 length is 15 residues. Germline V lookup: CDR1 SGDLS, CDR2 YYNGEE. CDR3 sequence reads: CASSVEGHYNSPLHF. The CDR3 DNA follows: TGTGCCAGCAGCGTAGAGGGACACTATAATTCACCCCTCCACTTT. Looking up the rest from reference TRBV9 and TRBJ1-6 gives the full variable domain: DSGVTQTPKHLITATGQRVTLRCSPRSGDLSVYWYQQSLDQGLQFLIQYYNGEERAKGNILERFSAQQFPDLHSELNLSSLELGDSALYFCASSVEGHYNSPLHFGNGTRLTVT.

The CDR3 sequence: CASSRRVGEGRSEAFF. The CDR3 DNA follows: TGTGCCAGCTCACGTCGGGTTGGGGAGGGTAGGTCTGAAGCTTTCTTT. The chain is built from TRBV18 and TRBJ1-1; D remains unclear. V dropped 4 bases and J dropped 6 bases, with 21 bases sitting between them. CDR3 length: 16 amino acids. Germline CDR1 KGHSH, CDR2 LQKENI.

This sequence joins TRBV13 and TRBJ1-6; the D is unclear. Germline CDR1 reads PRHDT; CDR2 reads FYEKMQ (reference sequence). The CDR3 consists of 15 residues. Trimming stripped 5 bases from V and 0 bases from J, with 8 bases between. In nucleotides, the CDR3 is TGTGCCAGCAGCCTTGGCGGCTCCTATAATTCACCCCTCCACTTT. This codes for CASSLGGSYNSPLHF.